This T cell receptor (beta chain) was recovered during a study of cytomegalovirus exposure and HLA in healthy donors. PCR involved 60 Vbeta and 13 Jbeta primers. Clones were sequenced by immunoSEQ multiplex PCR, and TCRdb holds only the in-frame ones, with some missing. Counted here are fewer than 250,000 clones, 70% to 75% occurring once; the ten biggest clones make up 4% to 5%. This clone was counted once. The antigen is unknown. This CDR3 is built from 16 residues. Per germline, CDR1 SGHTS and CDR2 YDEGEE. J was trimmed by 5 bases and V by 4 bases; bases with no gene match: 13. Study-level results: TCR beta chains numbering 150 to 200 were designated cytomegalovirus-associated. Per a later analysis, roughly 17,000 TCR beta sequences showed association with HLA alleles at 0.05 false discovery rate. A later analysis reported that several of the most significant clusters appeared to be linked to common viral pathogens, among them Epstein-Barr virus. Rare TCR sequences predominated, though certain public TCRs were found in many donors.

The sequence was collected from a man aged 25-45 years in good health and CMV-seropositive. The sequenced sample consisted of PBMCs. The chain employs TRBV5-8 and TRBJ2-3, with 7 bases matching TRBD2. The CDR3 region has the DNA TGTGCCAGCAGCCGAGCCGCTTCAGCGGGGAAAGATACGCAGTATTTT. This codes for CASSRAASAGKDTQYF.